Listed below are T cell receptor beta chains from one sample, sequenced in a study of vaccination and CD4 T cells after COVID-19. Antigens for these TCRs are unknown. TCRdb redid the calling of the PCR reads with MiXCR, one entry per CDR3 protein. The table includes more than 15,000 distinct CDR3 sequences, more than 20% detected once. Sequencing was performed on cultured CD4+ T cells from blood. The receptors derive from a human donor with COVID-19. Each CDR3 is given with its conserved first and last residue. The order of the fields is J gene, clone size, V gene, D gene, CDR3 DNA, CDR3 protein. D genes are given only for firm matches. Clone size, where shown, is once, few, many, or a class for clones that have expanded.

j_gene: TRBJ1-2
abundance: .
v_gene: TRBV7-2
d_gene: .
CDR3nt: TGTGCCAGCAGCTTGGAGGTGTCGAACTATGGCTACACCTTC
CDR3aa: CASSLEVSNYGYTF

j_gene: TRBJ1-5
abundance: .
v_gene: TRBV18
d_gene: .
CDR3nt: TGTGCCAGCTCACAGGGGACGGATCAGCCCCAGCATTTT
CDR3aa: CASSQGTDQPQHF

j_gene: TRBJ2-2
abundance: few
v_gene: TRBV20-1
d_gene: TRBD2
CDR3nt: TGCAGTGCCACTTCCGCGGGGGGTCATACCGGGGAGCTGTTTTTT
CDR3aa: CSATSAGGHTGELFF

j_gene: TRBJ2-1
abundance: .
v_gene: TRBV10-2
d_gene: TRBD2
CDR3nt: TGCGCCAGCAGTGCCCCTAGCGGGGTCTTTAATGAGCAGTTCTTC
CDR3aa: CASSAPSGVFNEQFF

j_gene: TRBJ2-3
abundance: .
v_gene: TRBV5-1
d_gene: .
CDR3nt: TGCGCCAGCAGCTTGGCTCAGGCCACAGATACGCAGTATTTT
CDR3aa: CASSLAQATDTQYF

j_gene: TRBJ2-2
abundance: few
v_gene: TRBV12-3/TRBV12-4
d_gene: .
CDR3nt: TGTGCCAGCAGCAAACAGGGTTTTACCGGGGAGCTGTTTTTT
CDR3aa: CASSKQGFTGELFF

j_gene: TRBJ2-1
abundance: few
v_gene: TRBV6-2/TRBV6-3
d_gene: TRBD2
CDR3nt: TGTGCCAGCAGGGTAGCGGGGGGCATCCCTAATGAGCAGTTCTTC
CDR3aa: CASRVAGGIPNEQFF

j_gene: TRBJ2-5
abundance: few
v_gene: TRBV5-4
d_gene: TRBD2
CDR3nt: TGTGCCAGCACTTCTAGCGGGCGTCAAGAGACCCAGTACTTC
CDR3aa: CASTSSGRQETQYF

j_gene: TRBJ1-6
abundance: few
v_gene: TRBV7-2
d_gene: .
CDR3nt: TGTGCCAGCAGCTCCCGGACAGTAACGAATTCACCCCTCCACTTT
CDR3aa: CASSSRTVTNSPLHF

j_gene: TRBJ2-3
abundance: few
v_gene: TRBV6-1
d_gene: .
CDR3nt: TGTGCCAGCAGTAACAGGGCCCACCTTCTCACAGATACGCAGTATTTT
CDR3aa: CASSNRAHLLTDTQYF

j_gene: TRBJ1-5
abundance: medium-sized
v_gene: TRBV7-9
d_gene: .
CDR3nt: TGTGCCAGCAGCTCGGGTTTGCGGCCCCAGCATTTT
CDR3aa: CASSSGLRPQHF

j_gene: TRBJ1-4
abundance: .
v_gene: TRBV4-1
d_gene: .
CDR3nt: TGCGCCAGCAGCCGACGCGGGGAAGGTAGGGGGAGGGAAAAACTGTTTTTT
CDR3aa: CASSRRGEGRGREKLFF

j_gene: TRBJ2-5
abundance: few
v_gene: TRBV19
d_gene: .
CDR3nt: TGTGCCAGTAGTTGGCCAGGGAGGTGGGAGACCCAGTACTTC
CDR3aa: CASSWPGRWETQYF

j_gene: TRBJ1-6
abundance: few
v_gene: TRBV7-8
d_gene: TRBD1
CDR3nt: TGTGCCAGCAGCTTAAATGGACAGGGAGCTTCACCCCTCCACTTT
CDR3aa: CASSLNGQGASPLHF

j_gene: TRBJ1-5
abundance: few
v_gene: TRBV28
d_gene: .
CDR3nt: TGTGCCACCTCGGTGGGGGGTCAGCCCCAGCATTTT
CDR3aa: CATSVGGQPQHF

j_gene: TRBJ2-1
abundance: few
v_gene: TRBV6-5
d_gene: TRBD2
CDR3nt: TGTGCCAGCAGTTCGGGACTAGCGGGCCTCAATGAGCAGTTCTTC
CDR3aa: CASSSGLAGLNEQFF

j_gene: TRBJ2-2
abundance: few
v_gene: TRBV5-4
d_gene: .
CDR3nt: TGTGCCAGCAGTAGGAGTTCCCCAACGACCGGGGAGCTGTTTTTT
CDR3aa: CASSRSSPTTGELFF

j_gene: TRBJ1-5
abundance: few
v_gene: TRBV2
d_gene: TRBD1
CDR3nt: TGTGCCAGCAGACTGGGACAGTCGTCCAATCAGCCCCAGCATTTT
CDR3aa: CASRLGQSSNQPQHF

j_gene: TRBJ1-2
abundance: .
v_gene: TRBV27
d_gene: .
CDR3nt: TGTGCCAGCAGTTTATGGGGGTTTGGGGGCGGCTACACCTTC
CDR3aa: CASSLWGFGGGYTF

j_gene: TRBJ2-3
abundance: few
v_gene: TRBV20-1
d_gene: .
CDR3nt: TGCAGTGCTAGACGGGACACAGATACGCAGTATTTT
CDR3aa: CSARRDTDTQYF

j_gene: TRBJ1-2
abundance: medium-sized
v_gene: TRBV25-1
d_gene: TRBD1
CDR3nt: TGTGCCAGCAGTGAACCCGGACAGGGGTTTTATGGCTACACCTTC
CDR3aa: CASSEPGQGFYGYTF

j_gene: TRBJ2-3
abundance: .
v_gene: TRBV24-1
d_gene: TRBD1
CDR3nt: TGTGCCACCAGTGATCGAGTAGGGGGCAGGGGGCGGCAAACAGATACGCAGTATTTT
CDR3aa: CATSDRVGGRGRQTDTQYF